This T cell receptor beta chain originates from a study of blood T cell repertoires in COVID-19 (TCRdb year 2020). Some background on the complete study: Samples covering the acute and convalescent phases of COVID-19 were provided by collaborators in the United States, Italy and Spain. HLA class I and class II types, where available, came from metadata supplied by the sample provider rather than from assay-based typing. Subjects who had been exposed to COVID-19, were actively infected with it, or had recovered from it provided the deeply sampled blood TCRbeta repertoires that made up the dataset. Samples were obtained from the ongoing ImmuneRACE study (first 160 participants) and from about 1,300 subjects provided by 6 global collaborators. The material from the prospective study consisted of cDNA or gDNA derived from T cells, B-cell-depleted T cells, or PBMCs. A de-identified subject ID, COVID-19 status, age in years and sex were almost always included in the sample metadata. The repertoires were made available in a free public database intended to serve as a resource for research on the immune response to SARS-CoV-2.

The germline V gene (reference sequence) supplies CDR1 LGHDT and CDR2 YNNKEL. The CDR3 covers 15 residues, taking in both the cysteine and the phenylalanine. The retained sequence is limited to the CDR3, 45 bases, with the frame set at the first base. Germline trimming amounts to 1 base on V and 6 bases on J, with 3 as the count of junction bases outside the gene matches. The immunoSEQ Assay, a bias-controlled multiplex PCR, was used to amplify TCRbeta CDR3 regions from genomic DNA. Under the source paper's analysis protocol: Within the assay, amplification of reference gene primers was used to estimate how many nucleated cells each sample contained. Sequence reads were collapsed and filtered to measure the absolute abundance of every unique TCRbeta CDR3 rearrangement. For each sample, productive Simpson clonality was calculated as the square root of Simpson's diversity index across productive rearrangements. The table was pulled from immuneACCESS by TCRdb, which kept in-frame rearrangements only. Such tables lose some clones; where checked, under half of the loss comes from unresolved V genes, and the rest has no known cause. That table furnishes V, J and clone size, whereas the DNA furnished D and trimming. The sample table holds roughly 26,000 clones, of which over 90% were seen once. The ten most abundant clones make up roughly 2% of the sample.

With regard to this clone: This receptor's antigen is unknown. Base-call qualities are not available, and no considerably larger clone is one nucleotide away.

Collaborating institutions collected whole blood in K2EDTA tubes following their own protocols. Collaborator samples were shipped for TCRbeta analysis as frozen whole blood, isolated PBMCs, or DNA extracted from either sample type. General study outcomes and caveats: The quantity of clinical and demographic metadata differed by source and by participant and was supplied without curation.

The sequenced sample was peripheral blood. The receptor chain draws on TRBV3-1 (or the pseudogene TRBV3-2) and TRBJ1-5, with 10 bases matching TRBD1. This TCR was sampled from a human donor in a cohort sampled during active COVID-19. The nucleotides read TGTGCCAGCAGCCAAGCGGGACAGGGGCGTCAGCCCCAGCATTTT. This codes for CASSQAGQGRQPQHF.